This T cell receptor (beta chain) was captured in a study of T cell repertoires in cytomegalovirus infection. V was pared by 5 bases and J by 9 bases, with 8 bases between. CDR3 length: 11 residues. CDR1 and CDR2 (germline): LNHNV, YYDKDF (reference sequence). TCRdb reanalysed the reads using MiXCR and keeps one entry per CDR3 protein. The table lists 630,000 or so distinct CDR3 sequences, 20% to 30% of them singletons. The chain employs TRBV15 and TRBJ2-1; D might be TRBD2 (5 bases). Sequenced material: CD8+ T cells from PBMCs. The TCR comes from a human donor in good health (CMV status not recorded). Some clones in this sample may be carry-over from other donors' samples. The CDR3 coding sequence is TGTGCCACCAGCGAGGGAAGTGAGCAGTTCTTC. The encoded protein is CATSEGSEQFF.